This T cell receptor beta chain derives from a study of shared clonotypes between healthy human individuals (dated by TCRdb to 2018 to 2020). Context from the whole study: A couple of women and three men aged 18 to 49 years were included in the cohort. For each donor, three plates each were used for CD4 naive and CD4 memory, two plates were used for CD8 naive, and one plate was used for CD8 memory. Blood TCR repertoires of five healthy adults were deeply sequenced to estimate repertoire size and the extent of clonotype sharing between individuals. Different laboratories and diverse techniques were used to prepare libraries and sequence TCR repertoires, to increase sequencing depth and limit assay-specific biases. Per donor, leukapheresis produced somewhere between about 0.94 and 10 billion PBMCs. General study outcomes and caveats: Roughly 5% of naive CD4, 3.5% of naive CD8, 2.3% of memory CD4, and about 0.4% of memory CD8 clonotypes were shared across a few donors. Naive subsets generally had larger estimated clonotype richness than memory subsets did. Pairwise subsampling led to the expectation that sequencing depth would affect the degree of clonotype sharing among donors. Higher generation probabilities were observed for clonotypes shared by all four sorted-subset donors than for non-shared clonotypes. The genetic and exposure-history diversity represented was limited by the small number of donors. Sampling was restricted to blood, and TCR repertoires in tissue are likely to differ from TCR repertoires in blood. Even with the large sequencing depth, rarefaction of the sorted-subset datasets indicated that sequencing was incomplete.

TCR CDR3 regions were amplified from genomic DNA by multiplex PCR using the deep immunoSEQ assay. Extracted genomic DNA from each cell subset was spread evenly across all wells of several immunoSEQ 96-well plates, with each plate serving as a replicate. For sorted subsets, 200 ng of genomic DNA, equivalent to some 33,000 T cell genomes, went into each replicate PCR. The purified libraries were quantified using a Qubit 3.0 fluorometer, sized with a Bioanalyzer 2100, and then quantified again using the KAPA Library Quantification kit. Every immunoSEQ 96-well plate was sequenced on a dedicated single-read 150-cycle Illumina NextSeq 550 flow cell. The original methods were these. The immunoSEQ output contained only junctional sequences without quality scores, so filtering could not match that applied to full-length reads. To assign V/J genes and CDR3, sequences were annotated using PyIR, a Python wrapper for IgBLAST v1.9, with IMGT germline references. Reads were removed for weak V/J assignments (E-value above 1e-6), missing CDR3, stop codons, out-of-frame junctions, or ambiguous translated residues. V3J clonotypes were defined as sequences sharing the same inferred V gene, J gene, and CDR3 amino acid sequence. Percentage overlap between repertoires was calculated by dividing the number of shared unique clonotypes by the size of the smaller repertoire. Richness of each repertoire was evaluated using RTK rarefaction, the Chao1 estimator, and Recon v2.1 estimates of unobserved clonotypes. For all TCRbeta clonotypes obtained by the gDNA method from a few donors, generation probabilities were computed with OLGA. TCRdb took over this immuneACCESS table, retaining in-frame rearrangements with V and J assigned. Such tables are incomplete; in checked studies, under half of the missing clones stem from an unresolved V gene, and the remainder is unexplained. V and J calls and clone size follow that table, whereas D and trimming were derived from the DNA. Across this sample there are about 2.3 million clones, with 80% to 95% seen only once. The ten top clones hold 0.39% of the sample.

Donors were healthy HIV-negative adults with no recently reported acute infections or vaccinations. Every donor was a Caucasian adult residing in Nashville, Tennessee, USA. Magnetic negative selection was used to enrich CD4+ T cells, after which naive cells were positively selected on CD45RA and the negative fraction became the memory subset. Blood was collected by leukapheresis, and PBMCs were isolated by Ficoll-Histopaque density gradient centrifugation and then cryopreserved in liquid nitrogen vapor phase. Purity and quantity of every magnetically sorted T cell population were checked by analytical flow cytometry. Genomic DNA was isolated from each sorted fraction and quantified by UV absorbance on a Nanodrop 2000c. To note about this clone: Its specific antigen is unknown. Base qualities are not recorded, but no much larger clone differs from it by a single base.

The CDR3, cysteine through phenylalanine, is 14 amino acids long. The retained sequence is limited to the CDR3, 42 bases, with the frame set at the first base. Between the V and J ends, shortened by 2 bases and 5 bases respectively, the junction contains 12 bases. The germline V gene specifies MNHEY as CDR1 and SVGAGI as CDR2. The rearranged chain carries TRBV6-5 and TRBJ1-2; no D gene can be assigned with confidence. Sequenced sample: naive CD4+ T cells from PBMCs. The cell subset or site tag for this specimen amounts to: CD45RA+ positively selected. The TCR comes from a man aged 18-30 years in good health. Some clones in this sample may be carry-over from other donors' samples. The DNA reads as follows: TGTGCCAGCAGTTACCTTACAGCCTCTTATGGCTACACCTTC. Its protein reads: CASSYLTASYGYTF.